This T cell receptor beta chain was retrieved from a study of blood T cell repertoires in COVID-19. The assay was immunoSEQ multiplex PCR, and TCRdb's table has in-frame clones only and misses some. The data hold more than 200,000 clones, with around 89% observed a single time. Germline CDR1 is SGDLS and CDR2 is YYNGEE. V dropped 3 bases and J dropped 2 bases, with 18 bases sitting between them. The CDR3 contains 16 residues. This chain joins TRBV9 and TRBJ2-7; maybe TRBD1 (5 bases). The clonotype originates from a woman under 40 who had recovered from COVID-19. The sequenced material came from PBMCs or T cells enriched from blood (not recorded which). In DNA, the CDR3 is TGTGCCAGCAGCGCCGATCCACAGGTTGGCACCTACGAGCAGTACTTC. Protein: CASSADPQVGTYEQYF.